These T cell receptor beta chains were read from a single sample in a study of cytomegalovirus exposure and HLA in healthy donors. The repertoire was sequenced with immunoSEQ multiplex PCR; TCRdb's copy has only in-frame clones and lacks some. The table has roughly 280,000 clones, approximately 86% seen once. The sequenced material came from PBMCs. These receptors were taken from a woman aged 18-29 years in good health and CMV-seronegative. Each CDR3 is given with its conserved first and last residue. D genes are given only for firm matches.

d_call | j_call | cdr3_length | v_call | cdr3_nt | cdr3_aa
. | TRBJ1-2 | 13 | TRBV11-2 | TGTGCCAGCAGCTTACAGGGGATAAATGGCTACACCTTC | CASSLQGINGYTF
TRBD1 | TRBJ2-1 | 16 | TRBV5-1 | TGCGCCAGCAGCCTAGATACAGGGGGCTCCTACAATGAGCAGTTCTTC | CASSLDTGGSYNEQFF
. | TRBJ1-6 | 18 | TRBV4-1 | TGCGCCAGCAGCCAAGCCCGGGGGGGGGCGACGCGGAATTCACCCCTCCACTTT | CASSQARGGATRNSPLHF
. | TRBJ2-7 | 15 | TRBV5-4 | TGTGCCAGCAGCTGGGGTTCTGGGGGCTTCTACGAGCAGTACTTC | CASSWGSGGFYEQYF
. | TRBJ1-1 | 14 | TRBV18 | TGTGCCAGCTCACCCCCGTACGGAGACACTGAAGCTTTCTTT | CASSPPYGDTEAFF
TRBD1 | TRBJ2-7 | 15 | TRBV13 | TGTGCCAGCAGCCAGCCGGGACAGGGGGCTTACGAGCAGTACTTC | CASSQPGQGAYEQYF
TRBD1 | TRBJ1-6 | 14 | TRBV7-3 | TGTGCCAGCAGCCACGGGGACAGAAATTCACCCCTCCACTTT | CASSHGDRNSPLHF
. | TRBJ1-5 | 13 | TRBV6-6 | TGTGCCAGCACCGGGGGAGGCAATCAGCCCCAGCATTTT | CASTGGGNQPQHF
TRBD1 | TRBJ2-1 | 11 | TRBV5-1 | TGCGCCAGCAGCTTAGCGGACAGGGAGTTCTTC | CASSLADREFF
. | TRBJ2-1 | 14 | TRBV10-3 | TGTGCCACCCAGGGAAGGGGGAGCTCGTACGAGCAGTTCTTC | CATQGRGSSYEQFF